A selection of T cell receptor beta chains follows, all from one sample in a study of cytomegalovirus exposure and HLA in healthy donors. The table came from immunoSEQ multiplex PCR; TCRdb's copy has only in-frame clones and leaves some out. This sample has 150,000 or so clones, with 60% to 85% found just once. Sequencing was done on a sample of PBMCs. The receptor source for this set is a woman aged 40 to 55 in good health and CMV-seropositive. Both conserved end residues are part of each CDR3. Fields, in order: clone size, D gene, V gene, J gene, CDR3 protein, CDR3 DNA. D genes are given only for firm matches. Size is stated for part of the rows, as once, few or many counts, or as a class when the clone is expanded.

.	.	TRBV5-4	TRBJ2-5	CASSFVGGGPETQYF	TGTGCCAGCAGCTTTGTAGGGGGGGGGCCGGAGACCCAGTACTTC
.	TRBD1	TRBV28	TRBJ1-1	CASRLQGTEAFF	TGTGCCAGCAGACTACAGGGGACTGAAGCTTTCTTT
few	TRBD1	TRBV5-8	TRBJ2-7	CASREPGQGYDSYEQYF	TGTGCCAGCAGGGAACCGGGACAGGGCTACGACTCCTACGAGCAGTACTTC
.	.	TRBV9	TRBJ1-2	CASSVLPTAQFTF	TGTGCCAGCAGCGTACTACCGACAGCTCAGTTCACCTTC
.	.	TRBV28	TRBJ1-4	CASSLSGVNEKLFF	TGTGCCAGCAGTTTATCCGGGGTTAATGAAAAACTGTTTTTT
.	TRBD2	TRBV9	TRBJ2-1	CASSVTPTGLYNEQFF	TGTGCCAGCAGCGTAACTCCAACGGGACTATACAATGAGCAGTTCTTC
.	.	TRBV28	TRBJ2-7	CASSLYTRGSHEQYF	TGTGCCAGCAGTTTGTACACTCGCGGCAGCCACGAGCAGTACTTC
few	TRBD1	TRBV9	TRBJ1-1	CASSGRQGKNTEAFF	TGTGCCAGCAGCGGGCGACAGGGTAAGAACACTGAAGCTTTCTTT
few	TRBD2	TRBV5-4	TRBJ2-5	CASSFLAGGGETQYF	TGTGCCAGCAGCTTCCTAGCGGGGGGTGGAGAGACCCAGTACTTC
.	TRBD1	TRBV5-1	TRBJ1-2	CASRKGTGNYGYTF	TGCGCCAGCCGGAAAGGGACAGGAAACTATGGCTACACCTTC
.	TRBD1	TRBV7-9	TRBJ2-6	CASSQGTGLSGANGLTF	TGTGCCAGCAGCCAGGGGACAGGACTCTCTGGGGCCAACGGCCTGACTTTC
.	.	TRBV19	TRBJ2-7	CASTRGVEQYF	TGTGCCAGTACCCGCGGGGTCGAGCAGTACTTC
.	.	TRBV29-1	TRBJ1-4	CSVQGGTGEKLFF	TGCAGCGTTCAGGGAGGGACCGGTGAAAAACTGTTTTTT
.	.	TRBV18	TRBJ1-1	CASSPQGLVNTEAFF	TGTGCCAGCTCACCACAGGGGTTAGTGAACACTGAAGCTTTCTTT
.	.	TRBV18	TRBJ2-6	CASSPPGSGANGLTF	TGTGCCAGCTCACCACCTGGCTCTGGGGCCAACGGCCTGACTTTC
.	.	TRBV7-2	TRBJ2-2	CASSLGLRDTGELFF	TGTGCCAGCAGCTTAGGGTTGCGGGACACCGGGGAGCTGTTTTTT
.	.	TRBV28	TRBJ1-2	CASSPGYSYGYTF	TGTGCCAGCAGTCCGGGGTACAGCTATGGCTACACCTTC
few	.	TRBV7-9	TRBJ2-3	CSSSPGTDTQYF	TGTTCCAGCAGCCCTGGCACAGATACGCAGTATTTT
.	.	TRBV2	TRBJ2-3	CASSEDITDTQYF	TGTGCCAGCAGTGAAGACATCACAGATACGCAGTATTTT
.	.	TRBV6-1	TRBJ1-2	CASSETESYGYTF	TGTGCCAGCAGTGAAACGGAGTCATATGGCTACACCTTC
.	.	TRBV2	TRBJ1-1	CASSQINTEAFF	TGTGCCAGCAGCCAGATAAACACTGAAGCTTTCTTT
.	.	TRBV19	TRBJ1-2	CASRASVGGGYTF	TGTGCCAGTAGAGCGTCGGTTGGAGGTGGCTACACCTTC
.	.	TRBV6-1	TRBJ2-2	CASSPTRSTGELFF	TGTGCCAGCAGTCCTACACGGAGCACCGGGGAGCTGTTTTTT
.	TRBD1	TRBV19	TRBJ1-5	CASSTQGTNQPQHF	TGTGCCAGTAGTACACAGGGGACCAATCAGCCCCAGCATTTT
.	.	TRBV28	TRBJ2-1	CASSLSGGLGTVGDNEQFF	TGTGCCAGCAGTTTATCGGGGGGGCTTGGGACAGTGGGGGACAATGAGCAGTTCTTC
once	.	TRBV19	TRBJ1-1	CASSIGRRGGNTEAFF	TGTGCCAGTAGTATAGGACGGCGAGGTGGGAACACTGAAGCTTTCTTT
.	.	TRBV9	TRBJ1-1	CASSVSNRNTEAFF	TGTGCCAGCAGCGTATCTAACAGGAACACTGAAGCTTTCTTT
once	.	TRBV9	TRBJ2-7	CASSVASTSYEQYF	TGTGCCAGCAGCGTAGCTAGCACTTCCTACGAGCAGTACTTC
.	.	TRBV19	TRBJ2-2	CASSIDITGELFF	TGTGCCAGTAGTATAGATATCACCGGGGAGCTGTTTTTT
.	.	TRBV7-8	TRBJ2-5	CASSPHLDYKETQYF	TGTGCCAGCAGCCCCCACCTCGACTACAAAGAGACCCAGTACTTC
.	TRBD1	TRBV6-6	TRBJ1-1	CASSRGQGKGNTEAFF	TGTGCCAGCAGCCGAGGACAGGGAAAGGGGAACACTGAAGCTTTCTTT
.	.	TRBV28	TRBJ1-4	CASSSYSRATNEKLFF	TGTGCCAGCAGTTCCTACAGCCGCGCAACTAATGAAAAACTGTTTTTT
.	.	TRBV4-3	TRBJ1-1	CASSQAPPGGTEAFF	TGCGCCAGCAGCCAAGCCCCCCCAGGTGGCACTGAAGCTTTCTTT
few	.	TRBV5-1	TRBJ2-2	CASSLILNTGELFF	TGCGCCAGCAGCTTGATCCTAAACACCGGGGAGCTGTTTTTT
.	TRBD2	TRBV2	TRBJ2-7	CASNQAGSEQYF	TGTGCCAGCAATCAAGCGGGGAGCGAGCAGTACTTC
.	.	TRBV10-3	TRBJ2-7	CAIKQDRLSSYEQYF	TGTGCCATCAAACAGGACAGACTGAGCTCCTACGAGCAGTACTTC
.	.	TRBV6-6	TRBJ1-1	CASSYSSRNTEAFF	TGTGCCAGCAGTTACTCGAGTAGGAACACTGAAGCTTTCTTT
few	.	TRBV7-2	TRBJ1-3	CASSLAGARGNTIYF	TGTGCCAGCAGCTTAGCGGGGGCTCGCGGAAACACCATATATTTT
.	.	TRBV14	TRBJ1-1	CASSQSGRTEAFF	TGTGCCAGCAGCCAGTCAGGGAGGACTGAAGCTTTCTTT
.	.	TRBV5-1	TRBJ1-4	CASSQPDSSALFF	TGCGCCAGCAGCCAACCGGACAGCTCGGCGCTGTTTTTT
.	.	TRBV2	TRBJ1-4	CASRMREKLFF	TGTGCCAGCCGTATGCGTGAAAAACTGTTTTTT